This is a list of T cell receptor beta chains from one sample in a study of T cell responses to AZD1222 COVID-19 vaccine. Assay: immunoSEQ multiplex PCR; the TCRdb copy retains only in-frame clones and omits some. Here the sample spans about 130,000 clones, about 89% being singletons. The sample consisted of peripheral blood, taken 28 days after the second AZD1222 dose. Source of these receptors: an adult who received the AZD1222 COVID-19 vaccine. Each CDR3 is given with its conserved first and last residue. D genes are given only for firm matches. Expanded clones are given a class, and other clones once, few, many or no size at all.

15	once	TRBV6-5	TRBJ2-5	TRBD2	TGTGCCAGCAGTTCGACTAGCGAGACGCAAGAGACCCAGTACTTC	CASSSTSETQETQYF
14	few	TRBV10-3	TRBJ1-1	TRBD1	TGTGCCATCAGTGAGGGGACAGGGAGCACTGAAGCTTTCTTT	CAISEGTGSTEAFF
14	.	TRBV19	TRBJ1-4	.	TGTGCCAGTAGTATGGGCCAGGGCCATGAAAAACTGTTTTTT	CASSMGQGHEKLFF
14	.	TRBV7-9	TRBJ1-2	TRBD1	TGTGCCAGCAGCTTTCAACAGGGGGCAGTTGGCTACACCTTC	CASSFQQGAVGYTF
11	.	TRBV2	TRBJ1-1	.	TGTGCGGGGCAGATTAACACTGAAGCTTTCTTT	CAGQINTEAFF
16	.	TRBV18	TRBJ2-7	.	TGTGCCAGCTCATCGCAGAGTGGGGGGAGCTCCTACGAGCAGTACTTC	CASSSQSGGSSYEQYF
13	.	TRBV6-5	TRBJ1-1	.	TGTGCCAGCAGTTACGGTCCAAACACTGAAGCTTTCTTT	CASSYGPNTEAFF
16	.	TRBV6-5	TRBJ1-3	.	TGTGCCAGCAGTTACTCGCCGACAGGCGCGAGAAACACCATATATTTT	CASSYSPTGARNTIYF
18	.	TRBV19	TRBJ2-2	.	TGTGCCAGTAGTATAGGTACGGTCCTCCTTCGGGAGACCGGGGAGCTGTTTTTT	CASSIGTVLLRETGELFF
14	.	TRBV5-1	TRBJ1-1	.	TGCGCCGGATCCAACAGGCGAAGGAACACTGAAGCTTTCTTT	CAGSNRRRNTEAFF
13	.	TRBV6-6	TRBJ2-7	TRBD1	TGTGCCAGCAGTCCCGGGACAGGGGGCGAGCAGTACTTC	CASSPGTGGEQYF
16	.	TRBV18	TRBJ1-3	.	TGTGCCAGCTCACTCGGACGGAGCATCTCTGGAAACACCATATATTTT	CASSLGRSISGNTIYF
16	.	TRBV18	TRBJ1-1	.	TGTGCCAGCTCACCCGAGGTTACAGGGTCGAACACTGAAGCTTTCTTT	CASSPEVTGSNTEAFF
14	.	TRBV3-1/TRBV3-2	TRBJ2-7	.	TGTGCCAGCAGCCCGGTCCTCCGGGCGGGCGAGCAGTACTTC	CASSPVLRAGEQYF
13	.	TRBV16	TRBJ1-6	.	TGTGCCAGCAGCCAAGGGTTGAATTCACCCCTCCACTTT	CASSQGLNSPLHF
15	.	TRBV14	TRBJ2-3	TRBD1	TGTGCCAGCAGCGACAGGGGCCTAAGCACAGATACGCAGTATTTT	CASSDRGLSTDTQYF
16	.	TRBV19	TRBJ2-1	.	TGTGCCAGTACCCCTGTGTCTGGCCCTCTTAGGTATGAGCAGTTCTTC	CASTPVSGPLRYEQFF
16	.	TRBV10-3	TRBJ1-6	.	TGTGCCATCAGCAGAGAGTCGAGCTCCTATAATTCACCCCTCCACTTT	CAISRESSSYNSPLHF
12	.	TRBV2	TRBJ1-5	.	TGTGCCAGCAGAGACGTGTACCAGCCCCAGCATTTT	CASRDVYQPQHF
17	.	TRBV12-5	TRBJ2-1	TRBD1	TGTGCTAGTGGTTTGGTACTGGGGACAGGGGTCTACAATGAGCAGTTCTTC	CASGLVLGTGVYNEQFF
15	.	TRBV13	TRBJ2-7	.	TGTGCCAGCAGCCCACGGACCGTCCCTACGGCGATTCGGGACTTC	CASSPRTVPTAIRDF
14	.	TRBV15	TRBJ1-4	TRBD1	TGTGCCACCCTAAGGGACAGGGGGACCGAAAAACTGTTTTTT	CATLRDRGTEKLFF
13	few	TRBV11-2	TRBJ1-3	.	TGTGCCAGCAGTATTCAGGAGGGAAACACCATATATTTT	CASSIQEGNTIYF
15	.	TRBV2	TRBJ1-5	TRBD1	TGTGCCAGCAGCGAGAACAGGGGGCGCAATCAGCCCCAGCATTTT	CASSENRGRNQPQHF
17	.	TRBV18	TRBJ1-6	.	TGTGCCAGCTCACCAGACAGGCTAAGCTCCTATAATTCACCCCTCCACTTT	CASSPDRLSSYNSPLHF
13	.	TRBV12-3/TRBV12-4	TRBJ1-2	.	TGTGCCAGCAGTTTATGGACAAAATATGGCTACACCTTC	CASSLWTKYGYTF
13	.	TRBV6-6	TRBJ1-2	.	TGTGCCAGCAGTTACGACAGTAACTATGGCTACACCTTC	CASSYDSNYGYTF
13	.	TRBV7-2	TRBJ1-1	TRBD1	TGTGCCAGCAGCTTATACCGACAGGGAGAAGCTTTCTTT	CASSLYRQGEAFF
15	once	TRBV7-2	TRBJ1-3	TRBD1	TGTGCCAGCAGCTCCCAGGGGGGATCTGGAAACACCATATATTTT	CASSSQGGSGNTIYF
14	.	TRBV7-8	TRBJ1-2	.	TGTGCCAGCAGCTCGAACATTCCGGCCTATGGCTACACCTTC	CASSSNIPAYGYTF
16	once	TRBV24-1	TRBJ2-1	.	TGTGCCACCAGTGATTCGGTAGCGGCCTCCTACAATGAGCAGTTCTTC	CATSDSVAASYNEQFF
15	.	TRBV7-2	TRBJ2-3	TRBD1	TGTGCCAGCAGCTTGGGACAGGGTTATGCAGATACGCAGTATTTT	CASSLGQGYADTQYF